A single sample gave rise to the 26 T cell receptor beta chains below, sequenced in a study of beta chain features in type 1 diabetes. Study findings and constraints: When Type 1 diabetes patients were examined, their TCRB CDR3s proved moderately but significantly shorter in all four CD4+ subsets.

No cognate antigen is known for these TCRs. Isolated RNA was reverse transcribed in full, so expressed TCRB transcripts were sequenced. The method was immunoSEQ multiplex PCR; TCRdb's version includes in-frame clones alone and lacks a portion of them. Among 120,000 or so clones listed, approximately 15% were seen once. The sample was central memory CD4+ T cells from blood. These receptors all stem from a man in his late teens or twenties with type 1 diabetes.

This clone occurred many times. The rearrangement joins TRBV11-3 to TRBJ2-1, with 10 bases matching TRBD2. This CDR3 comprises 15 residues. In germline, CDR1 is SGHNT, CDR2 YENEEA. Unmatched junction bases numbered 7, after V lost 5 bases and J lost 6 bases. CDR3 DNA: TGTGCCAGCAGCCGGGGACTAGCGAAAAGCAATGAGCAGTTCTTC. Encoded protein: CASSRGLAKSNEQFF.

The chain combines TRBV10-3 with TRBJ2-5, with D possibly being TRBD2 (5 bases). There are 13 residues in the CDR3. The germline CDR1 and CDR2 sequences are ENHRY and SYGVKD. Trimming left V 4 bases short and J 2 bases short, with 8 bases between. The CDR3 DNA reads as TGTGCCATCAGTGGAGGGCAGCAAGAGACCCAGTACTTC. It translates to CAISGGQQETQYF.

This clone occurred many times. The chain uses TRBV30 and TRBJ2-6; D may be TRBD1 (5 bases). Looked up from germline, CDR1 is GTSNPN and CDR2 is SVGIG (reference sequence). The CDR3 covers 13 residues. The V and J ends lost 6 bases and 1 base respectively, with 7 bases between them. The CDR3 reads CACSGSGANVLTF. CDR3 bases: TGTGCCTGTTCAGGGTCTGGGGCCAACGTCCTGACTTTC.

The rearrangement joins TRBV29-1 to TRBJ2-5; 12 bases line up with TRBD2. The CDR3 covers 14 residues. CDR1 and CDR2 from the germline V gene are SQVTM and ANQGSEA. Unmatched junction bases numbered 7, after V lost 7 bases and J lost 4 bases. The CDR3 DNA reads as TGCAGCGACTCTAGCGGGGGGGCTGGAGAGACCCAGTACTTC. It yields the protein CSDSSGGAGETQYF.

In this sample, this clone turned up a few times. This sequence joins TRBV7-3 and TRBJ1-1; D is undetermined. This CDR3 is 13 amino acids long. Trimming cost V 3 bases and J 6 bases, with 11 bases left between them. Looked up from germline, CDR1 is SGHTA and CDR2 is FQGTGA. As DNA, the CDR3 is TGTGCCAGCAGCTTTTCCATCGTCGCTGAAGCTTTCTTT. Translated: CASSFSIVAEAFF.

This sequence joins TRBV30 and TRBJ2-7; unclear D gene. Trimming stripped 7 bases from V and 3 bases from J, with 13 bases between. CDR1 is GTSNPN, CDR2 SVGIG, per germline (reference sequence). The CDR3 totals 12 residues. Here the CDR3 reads CAYLHRNYEQYF. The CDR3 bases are TGTGCCTATCTACACAGAAACTACGAGCAGTACTTC.

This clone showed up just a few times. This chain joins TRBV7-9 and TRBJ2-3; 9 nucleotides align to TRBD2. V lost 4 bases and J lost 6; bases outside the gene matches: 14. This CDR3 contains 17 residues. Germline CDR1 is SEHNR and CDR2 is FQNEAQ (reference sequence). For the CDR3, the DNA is TGTGCCAGCAGCTCCCCGTCGGGCGGGAGGGCCAGCGATACGCAGTATTTT. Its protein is CASSSPSGGRASDTQYF. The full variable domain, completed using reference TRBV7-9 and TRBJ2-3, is DTGVSQNPRHKITKRGQNVTFRCDPISEHNRLYWYRQTLGQGPEFLTYFQNEAQLEKSRLLSDRFSAERPKGSFSTLEIQRTEQGDSAMYLCASSSPSGGRASDTQYFGPGTRLTVL.

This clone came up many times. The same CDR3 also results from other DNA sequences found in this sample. CDR3 DNA sequence: TGCAGCGTTGGTGCAGGGTGGGGTATGAACACTGAAGCTTTCTTT. Residues: CSVGAGWGMNTEAFF. The chain combines TRBV29-1 with TRBJ1-1; a possible D gene is TRBD1 (5 bases). Germline CDR1 is SQVTM and CDR2 is ANQGSEA. V dropped 4 bases and J dropped 0 bases, with 15 bases sitting between them. The CDR3 spans 15 residues.

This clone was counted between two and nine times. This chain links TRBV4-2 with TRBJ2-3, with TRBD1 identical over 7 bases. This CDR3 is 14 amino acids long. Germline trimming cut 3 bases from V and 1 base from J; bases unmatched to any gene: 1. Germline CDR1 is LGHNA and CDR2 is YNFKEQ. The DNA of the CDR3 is TGTGCCAGCAGCCACGGACAGGGCACAGATACGCAGTATTTT. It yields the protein CASSHGQGTDTQYF.

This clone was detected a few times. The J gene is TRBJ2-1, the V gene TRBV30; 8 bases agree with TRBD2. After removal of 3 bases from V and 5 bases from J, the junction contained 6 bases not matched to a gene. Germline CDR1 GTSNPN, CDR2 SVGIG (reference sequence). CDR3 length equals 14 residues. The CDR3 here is CAWSKPAGDNEQFF. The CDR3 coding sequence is TGTGCCTGGAGCAAGCCAGCGGGGGACAATGAGCAGTTCTTC.

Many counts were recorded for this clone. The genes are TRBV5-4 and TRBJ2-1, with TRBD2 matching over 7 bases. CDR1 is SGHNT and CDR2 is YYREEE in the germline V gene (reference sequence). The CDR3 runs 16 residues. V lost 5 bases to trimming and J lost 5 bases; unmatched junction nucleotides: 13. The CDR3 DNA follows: TGTGCCAGCAGATCCTTACTAGCGCCGATTAACAATGAGCAGTTCTTC. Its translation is CASRSLLAPINNEQFF. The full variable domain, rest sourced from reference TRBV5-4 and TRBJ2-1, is ETGVTQSPTHLIKTRGQQVTLRCSSQSGHNTVSWYQQALGQGPQFIFQYYREEENGRGNFPPRFSGLQFPNYSSELNVNALELDDSALYLCASRSLLAPINNEQFFGPGTRLTVL.

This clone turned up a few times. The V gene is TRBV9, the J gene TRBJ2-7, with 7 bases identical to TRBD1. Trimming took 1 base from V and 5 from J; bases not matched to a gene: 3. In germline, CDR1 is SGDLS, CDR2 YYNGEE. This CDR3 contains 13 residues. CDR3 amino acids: CASSVRQGNEQYF. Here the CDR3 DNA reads TGTGCCAGCAGCGTACGACAGGGCAACGAGCAGTACTTC.

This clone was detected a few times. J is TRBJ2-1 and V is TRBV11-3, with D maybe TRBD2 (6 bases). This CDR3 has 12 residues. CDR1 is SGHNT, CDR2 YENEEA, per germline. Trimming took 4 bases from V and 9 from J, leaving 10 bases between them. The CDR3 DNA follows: TGTGCCAGCAGCTCGAGGGGAGGTGAGCAGTTCTTC. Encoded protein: CASSSRGGEQFF.

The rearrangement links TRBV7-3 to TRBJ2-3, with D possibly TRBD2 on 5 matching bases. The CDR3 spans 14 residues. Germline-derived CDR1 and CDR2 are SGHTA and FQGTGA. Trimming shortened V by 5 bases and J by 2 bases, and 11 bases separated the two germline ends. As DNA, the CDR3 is TGTGCCAGCAGCCACCCTCGGGACACAGATACGCAGTATTTT. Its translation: CASSHPRDTDTQYF.

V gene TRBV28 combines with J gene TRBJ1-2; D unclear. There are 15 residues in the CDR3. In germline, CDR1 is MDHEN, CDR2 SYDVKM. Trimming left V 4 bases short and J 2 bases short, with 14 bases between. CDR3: CASSSPDGQNYGYTF. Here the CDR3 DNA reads TGTGCCAGCAGTTCTCCGGACGGCCAGAACTATGGCTACACCTTC.

The CDR3 coding sequence is TGTGCCAGCAGTTACGGGGGGAATGAGCAGTTCTTC. Its translation: CASSYGGNEQFF. The genes are TRBV6-6 and TRBJ2-1, with D possibly TRBD2 on 6 matching bases. Trimming cost V 2 bases and J 7 bases, with 6 bases left between them. The CDR3 sequence is 12 residues long. Germline V gives CDR1 MNHNY, CDR2 SVGAGI (reference sequence).

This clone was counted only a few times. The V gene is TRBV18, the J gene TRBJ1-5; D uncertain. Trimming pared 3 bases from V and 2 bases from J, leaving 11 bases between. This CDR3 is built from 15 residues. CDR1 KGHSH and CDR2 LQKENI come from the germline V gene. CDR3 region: CASSPPNRGNQPQHF. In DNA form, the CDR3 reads TGTGCCAGCTCACCCCCCAATCGCGGCAATCAGCCCCAGCATTTT.

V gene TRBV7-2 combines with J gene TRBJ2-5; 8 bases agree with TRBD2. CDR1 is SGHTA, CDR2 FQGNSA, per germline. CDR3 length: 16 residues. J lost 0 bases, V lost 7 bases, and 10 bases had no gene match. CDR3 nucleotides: TGTGCCAGCACCCTTCAACCGGGACTAGACCAAGAGACCCAGTACTTC. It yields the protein CASTLQPGLDQETQYF.

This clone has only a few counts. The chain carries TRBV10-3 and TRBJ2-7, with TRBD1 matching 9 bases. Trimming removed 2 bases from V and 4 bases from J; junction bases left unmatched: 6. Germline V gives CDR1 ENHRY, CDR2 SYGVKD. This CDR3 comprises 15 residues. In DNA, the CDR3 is TGTGCCATCAGTGAGCCTCACAGGGGGCAGTACGAGCAGTACTTC. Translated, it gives CAISEPHRGQYEQYF.

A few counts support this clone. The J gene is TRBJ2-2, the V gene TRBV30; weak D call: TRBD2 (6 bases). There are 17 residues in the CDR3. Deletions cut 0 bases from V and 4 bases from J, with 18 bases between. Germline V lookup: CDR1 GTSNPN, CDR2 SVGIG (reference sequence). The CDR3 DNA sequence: TGTGCCTGGAGTGTACTAGCAGCCACCTCAGGCACCGGGGAGCTGTTTTTT. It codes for CAWSVLAATSGTGELFF.

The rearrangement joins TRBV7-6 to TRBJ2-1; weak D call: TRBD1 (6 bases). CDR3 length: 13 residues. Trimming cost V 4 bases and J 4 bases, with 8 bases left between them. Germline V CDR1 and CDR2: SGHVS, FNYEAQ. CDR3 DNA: TGTGCCAGCAGCTGGACAGATTACAATGAGCAGTTCTTC. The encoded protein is CASSWTDYNEQFF. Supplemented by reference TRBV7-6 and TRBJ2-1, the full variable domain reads GAGVSQSPRYKVTKRGQDVALRCDPISGHVSLYWYRQALGQGPEFLTYFNYEAQQDKSGLPNDRFSAERPEGSISTLTIQRTEQRDSAMYRCASSWTDYNEQFFGPGTRLTVL.

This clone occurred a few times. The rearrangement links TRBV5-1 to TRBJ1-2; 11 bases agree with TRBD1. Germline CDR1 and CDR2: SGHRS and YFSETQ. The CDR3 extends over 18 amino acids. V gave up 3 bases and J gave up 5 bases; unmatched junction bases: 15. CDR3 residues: CASSSGGTGGRIKYGYTF. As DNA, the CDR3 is TGCGCCAGCAGCTCCGGAGGGACAGGGGGAAGGATAAAGTATGGCTACACCTTC.

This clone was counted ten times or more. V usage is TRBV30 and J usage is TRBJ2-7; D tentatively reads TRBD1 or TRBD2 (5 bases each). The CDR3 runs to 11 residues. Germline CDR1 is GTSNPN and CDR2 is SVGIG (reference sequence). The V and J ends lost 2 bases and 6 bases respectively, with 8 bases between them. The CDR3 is CAWSRDLEQYF. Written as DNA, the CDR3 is TGTGCCTGGAGTCGGGACCTCGAGCAGTACTTC.

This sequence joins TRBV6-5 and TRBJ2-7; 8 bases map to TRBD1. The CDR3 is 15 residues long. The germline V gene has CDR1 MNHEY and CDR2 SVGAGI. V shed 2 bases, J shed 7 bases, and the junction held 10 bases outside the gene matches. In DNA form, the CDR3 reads TGTGCCAGCAGTTACCACCGGGACAGGTATAAGGAGCAGTACTTC. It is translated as CASSYHRDRYKEQYF.

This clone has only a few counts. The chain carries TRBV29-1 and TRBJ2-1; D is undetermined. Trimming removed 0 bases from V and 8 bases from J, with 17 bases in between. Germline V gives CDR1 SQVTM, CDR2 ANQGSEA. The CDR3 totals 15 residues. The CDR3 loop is CSVEDPLVTTDEQFF. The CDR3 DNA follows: TGCAGCGTTGAAGATCCTCTGGTAACCACCGATGAGCAGTTCTTC.

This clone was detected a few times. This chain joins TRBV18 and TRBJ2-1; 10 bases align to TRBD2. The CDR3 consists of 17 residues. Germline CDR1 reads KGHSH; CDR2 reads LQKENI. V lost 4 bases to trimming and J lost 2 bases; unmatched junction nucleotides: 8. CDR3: CASSRSSGGPAYNEQFF. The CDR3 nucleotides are TGTGCCAGCTCACGATCTAGCGGGGGACCTGCCTACAATGAGCAGTTCTTC. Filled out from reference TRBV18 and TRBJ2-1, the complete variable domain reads NAGVMQNPRHLVRRRGQEARLRCSPMKGHSHVYWYRQLPEEGLKFMVYLQKENIIDESGMPKERFSAEFPKEGPSILRIQQVVRGDSAAYFCASSRSSGGPAYNEQFFGPGTRLTVL.